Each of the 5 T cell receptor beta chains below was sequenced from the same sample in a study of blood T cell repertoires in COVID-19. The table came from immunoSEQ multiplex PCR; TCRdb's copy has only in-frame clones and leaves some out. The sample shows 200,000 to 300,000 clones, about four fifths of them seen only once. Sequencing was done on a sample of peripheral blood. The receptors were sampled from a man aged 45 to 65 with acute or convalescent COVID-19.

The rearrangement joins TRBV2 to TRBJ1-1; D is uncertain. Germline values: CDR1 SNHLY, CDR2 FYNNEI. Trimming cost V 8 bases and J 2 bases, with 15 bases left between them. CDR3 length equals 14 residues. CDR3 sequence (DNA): TGTGCCAGCCGATCACAGACCTTTAACACTGAAGCTTTCTTT. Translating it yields CASRSQTFNTEAFF.

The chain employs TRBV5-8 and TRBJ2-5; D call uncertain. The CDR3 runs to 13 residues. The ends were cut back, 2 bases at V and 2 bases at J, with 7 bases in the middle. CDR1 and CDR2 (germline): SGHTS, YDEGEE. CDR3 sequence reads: CASSFIVQETQYF. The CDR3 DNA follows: TGTGCCAGCAGCTTTATTGTGCAAGAGACCCAGTACTTC.

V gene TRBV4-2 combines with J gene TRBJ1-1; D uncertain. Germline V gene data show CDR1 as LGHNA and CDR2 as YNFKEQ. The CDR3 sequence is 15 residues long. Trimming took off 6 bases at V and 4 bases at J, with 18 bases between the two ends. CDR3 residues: CASREMGKEGTEAFF. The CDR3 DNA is TGTGCCAGCAGAGAAATGGGGAAAGAGGGCACTGAAGCTTTCTTT.

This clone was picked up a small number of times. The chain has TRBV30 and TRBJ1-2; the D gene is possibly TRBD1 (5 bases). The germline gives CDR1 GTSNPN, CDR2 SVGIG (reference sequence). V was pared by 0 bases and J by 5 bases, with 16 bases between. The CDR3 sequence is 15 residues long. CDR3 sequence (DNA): TGTGCCTGGAGTGTTAGGGAGGGGTGGAGGTATGGCTACACCTTC. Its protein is CAWSVREGWRYGYTF.

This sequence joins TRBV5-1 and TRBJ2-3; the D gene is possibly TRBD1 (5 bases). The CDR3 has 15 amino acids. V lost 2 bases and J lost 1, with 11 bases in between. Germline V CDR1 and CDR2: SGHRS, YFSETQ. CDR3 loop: CASSFWTRGTDTQYF. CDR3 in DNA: TGCGCCAGCAGCTTCTGGACCAGGGGCACAGATACGCAGTATTTT.